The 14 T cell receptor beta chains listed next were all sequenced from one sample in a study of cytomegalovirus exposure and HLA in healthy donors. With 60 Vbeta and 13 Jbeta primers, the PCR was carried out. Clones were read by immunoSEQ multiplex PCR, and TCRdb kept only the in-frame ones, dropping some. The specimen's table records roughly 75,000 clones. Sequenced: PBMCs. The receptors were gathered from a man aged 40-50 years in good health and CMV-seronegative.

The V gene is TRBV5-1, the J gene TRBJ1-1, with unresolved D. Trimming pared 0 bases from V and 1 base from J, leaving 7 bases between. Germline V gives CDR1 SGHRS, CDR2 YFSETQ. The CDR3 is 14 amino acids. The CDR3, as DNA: TGCGCCAGCAGCTTGGTTCTAGGGAACACTGAAGCTTTCTTT. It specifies CASSLVLGNTEAFF.

CDR3 DNA sequence: TGTGCCAGCAGCTCCGATGGACTAGCGGGAAGGTTGCAGTTCTTC. It is translated as CASSSDGLAGRLQFF. The rearrangement uses TRBV11-2 and TRBJ2-1; 12 nucleotides match TRBD2. V dropped 4 bases and J dropped 12; count of bases not matched to a gene: 10. This CDR3 comprises 15 residues. Germline lookup yields CDR1 SGHAT and CDR2 FQNNGV.

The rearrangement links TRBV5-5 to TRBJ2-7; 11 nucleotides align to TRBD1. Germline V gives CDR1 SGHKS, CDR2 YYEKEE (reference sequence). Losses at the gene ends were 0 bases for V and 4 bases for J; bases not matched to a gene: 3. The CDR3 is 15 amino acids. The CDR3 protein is CASSLVGTGGYEQYF. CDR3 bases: TGTGCCAGCAGCTTGGTAGGGACAGGGGGTTACGAGCAGTACTTC.

The CDR3 reads CASSERGSSPLHF. DNA for the CDR3: TGTGCCAGCAGTGAACGGGGAAGTTCACCCCTCCACTTT. The V call is TRBV6-4, the J call TRBJ1-6; D is unclear. The CDR3 length is 13 residues. Trimming removed 3 bases at V and 9 bases at J, with 9 bases between. Per germline, CDR1 MRHNA and CDR2 SNTAGT.

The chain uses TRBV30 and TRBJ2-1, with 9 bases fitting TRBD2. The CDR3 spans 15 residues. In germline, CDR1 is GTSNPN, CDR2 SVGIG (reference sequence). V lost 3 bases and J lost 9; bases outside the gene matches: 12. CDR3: CAWRKGGRAWGEQFF. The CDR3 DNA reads TGTGCCTGGAGGAAGGGCGGGAGGGCCTGGGGTGAGCAGTTCTTC.

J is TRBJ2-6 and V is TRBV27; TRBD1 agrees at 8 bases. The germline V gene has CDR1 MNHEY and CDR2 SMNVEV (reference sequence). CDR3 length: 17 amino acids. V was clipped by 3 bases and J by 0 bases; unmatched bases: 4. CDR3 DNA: TGTGCCAGCAGTTTGGGCAGGGGGCTCTCTGGGGCCAACGTCCTGACTTTC. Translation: CASSLGRGLSGANVLTF.

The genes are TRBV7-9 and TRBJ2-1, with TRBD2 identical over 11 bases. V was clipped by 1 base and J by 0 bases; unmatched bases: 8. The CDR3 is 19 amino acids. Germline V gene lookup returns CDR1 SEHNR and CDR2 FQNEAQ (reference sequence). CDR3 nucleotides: TGTGCCAGCAGCTTAGAGACTAGCGGGACGTATAGCTCCTACAATGAGCAGTTCTTC. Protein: CASSLETSGTYSSYNEQFF.

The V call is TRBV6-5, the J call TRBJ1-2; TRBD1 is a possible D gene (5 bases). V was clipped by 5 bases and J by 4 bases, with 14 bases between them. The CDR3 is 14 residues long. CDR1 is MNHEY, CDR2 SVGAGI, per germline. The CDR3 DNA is TGTGCCAGCAGTGAGACAGCGATCGGCTATGGCTACACCTTC. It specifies CASSETAIGYGYTF.

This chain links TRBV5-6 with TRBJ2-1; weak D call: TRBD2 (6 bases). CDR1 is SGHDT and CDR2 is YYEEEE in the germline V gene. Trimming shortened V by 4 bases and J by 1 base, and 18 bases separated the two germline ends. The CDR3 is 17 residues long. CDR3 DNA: TGTGCCAGCAGCCTTAGCTATCGGAGGGGATCCTACAATGAGCAGTTCTTC. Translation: CASSLSYRRGSYNEQFF.

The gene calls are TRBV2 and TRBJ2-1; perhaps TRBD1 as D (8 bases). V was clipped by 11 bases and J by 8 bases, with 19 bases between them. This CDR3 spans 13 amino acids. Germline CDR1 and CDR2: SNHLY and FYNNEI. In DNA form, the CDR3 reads TGTGCCGGCGCATTCACAGGGGGGGATGAGCAGTTCTTC. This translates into CAGAFTGGDEQFF.

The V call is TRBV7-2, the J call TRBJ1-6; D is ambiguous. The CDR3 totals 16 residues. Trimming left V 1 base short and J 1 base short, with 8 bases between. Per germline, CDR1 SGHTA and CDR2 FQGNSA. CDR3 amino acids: CASSLGWQSYNSPLHF. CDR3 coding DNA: TGTGCCAGCAGCTTAGGGTGGCAGTCCTATAATTCACCCCTCCACTTT.

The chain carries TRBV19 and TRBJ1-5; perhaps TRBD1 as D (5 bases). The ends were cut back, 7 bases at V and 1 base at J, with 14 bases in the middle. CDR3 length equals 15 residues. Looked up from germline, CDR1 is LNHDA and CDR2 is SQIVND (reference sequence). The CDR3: CASKSSRVSNQPQHF. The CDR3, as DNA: TGTGCCAGTAAGTCCAGCAGGGTAAGCAATCAGCCCCAGCATTTT.

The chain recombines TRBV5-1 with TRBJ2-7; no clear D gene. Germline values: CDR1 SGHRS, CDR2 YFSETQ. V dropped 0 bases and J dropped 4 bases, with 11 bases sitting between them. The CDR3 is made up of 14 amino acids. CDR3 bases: TGCGCCAGCAGCTTGGCTCCTGCGACATACGAGCAGTACTTC. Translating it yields CASSLAPATYEQYF.

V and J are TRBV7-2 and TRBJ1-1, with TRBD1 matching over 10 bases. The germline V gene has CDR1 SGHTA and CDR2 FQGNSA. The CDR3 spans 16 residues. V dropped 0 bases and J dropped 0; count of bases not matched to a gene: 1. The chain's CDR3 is CASSLAGQGLNTEAFF. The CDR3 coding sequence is TGTGCCAGCAGCTTAGCGGGACAGGGGTTGAACACTGAAGCTTTCTTT. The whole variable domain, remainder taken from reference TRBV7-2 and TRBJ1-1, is GAGVSQSPSNKVTEKGKDVELRCDPISGHTALYWYRQSLGQGLEFLIYFQGNSAPDKSGLPSDRFSAERTGGSVSTLTIQRTQQEDSAVYLCASSLAGQGLNTEAFFGQGTRLTVV.